What follows are 17 T cell receptor beta chains derived from one specimen sequenced in a study of blood T cell repertoires in COVID-19. Assay: immunoSEQ multiplex PCR; the TCRdb copy retains only in-frame clones and omits some. The sample lists fewer than 350,000 clones; around 85% were seen once. The sequenced sample was PBMCs or T cells enriched from blood (not recorded which). The receptors here all came from a woman younger than 45 who had been exposed to COVID-19.

The V gene is TRBV10-3, the J gene TRBJ1-2; a possible D gene is TRBD1 (5 bases). Germline V gene data show CDR1 as ENHRY and CDR2 as SYGVKD. V was pared by 5 bases and J by 4 bases, with 17 bases between. The CDR3 length is 15 residues. CDR3 sequence: CAISLTLDMGYGYTF. CDR3 nucleotide sequence: TGTGCCATCAGTTTAACACTGGACATGGGCTATGGCTACACCTTC.

This chain connects TRBV4-1 to TRBJ2-3, with 7 bases fitting TRBD2. The trim removed 1 base at V and 4 bases at J, leaving 8 bases unmatched. Germline CDR1 reads MGHRA; CDR2 reads YSYEKL. CDR3 length: 16 residues. The CDR3 loop reads CASSQVGGSMADTQYF. The CDR3 DNA sequence: TGCGCCAGCAGCCAAGTGGGCGGGAGCATGGCAGATACGCAGTATTTT.

This rearrangement joins TRBV3-1 (or the pseudogene TRBV3-2) to TRBJ1-2; TRBD1 might be the D (6 bases). V lost 3 bases, J lost 4 bases, and 12 bases lay in between. Germline CDR1 LGHDT, CDR2 YNNKEL (reference sequence). There are 14 residues in the CDR3. CDR3: CASSHGQTIYGYTF. In nucleotides, the CDR3 is TGTGCCAGCAGCCACGGACAGACTATCTATGGCTACACCTTC.

V gene TRBV19 combines with J gene TRBJ1-5; D is possibly TRBD1 (6 bases). V gave up 5 bases and J gave up 2 bases, with 16 bases separating them. The CDR3 covers 16 residues. The germline V gene has CDR1 LNHDA and CDR2 SQIVND (reference sequence). The CDR3 bases are TGTGCCAGTAGTTCCAGGGGAGGGTCAGGCAATCAGCCCCAGCATTTT. It translates to CASSSRGGSGNQPQHF.

The chain links TRBV3-1 (or the pseudogene TRBV3-2) to TRBJ2-1; D perhaps matches TRBD1 (6 bases). CDR3 length: 17 amino acids. V was trimmed by 3 bases and J by 0 bases, leaving 15 bases between them. Per the germline V gene, CDR1 is LGHDT and CDR2 is YNNKEL (reference sequence). The CDR3 region has the DNA TGTGCCAGCAGCCACATAACAGGGTTAGCCTCCTACAATGAGCAGTTCTTC. Residues: CASSHITGLASYNEQFF.

The chain recombines TRBV18 with TRBJ2-7, with TRBD2 matching over 13 bases. Germline values: CDR1 KGHSH, CDR2 LQKENI. The CDR3 has 16 amino acids. The ends lost 2 bases at V and 2 bases at J; junction bases unmatched: 3. The CDR3 sequence: CASSPSTSGRAYEQYF. The CDR3, as DNA: TGTGCCAGCTCACCAAGCACTAGCGGGAGGGCCTACGAGCAGTACTTC.

J is TRBJ1-2 and V is TRBV4-3; a weak D match, TRBD1 (6 bases). This CDR3 region has 16 residues. Germline lookup yields CDR1 LGHNA and CDR2 YSLEER. Trimming left V 2 bases short and J 7 bases short, with 20 bases between. CDR3 DNA sequence: TGCGCCAGCAGCCAATTAACAGGGTCCCCGCTCGGTGGCTACACCTTC. It translates to CASSQLTGSPLGGYTF.

The chain recombines TRBV28 with TRBJ1-3, with D unclear. The CDR3 totals 13 residues. Trimming took off 5 bases at V and 6 bases at J, with 11 bases between the two ends. The germline V gene encodes CDR1 MDHEN and CDR2 SYDVKM. The CDR3 DNA sequence: TGTGCCAGCAGTCCCCCCCCTAAAAACACCATATATTTT. Translated, it gives CASSPPPKNTIYF. Variable domain in full (rest from reference TRBV28 and TRBJ1-3): DVKVTQSSRYLVKRTGEKVFLECVQDMDHENMFWYRQDPGLGLRLIYFSYDVKMKEKGDIPEGYSVSREKKERFSLILESASTNQTSMYLCASSPPPKNTIYFGEGSWLTVV.

The chain employs TRBV30 and TRBJ1-3; 7 bases agree with TRBD1. The CDR3 contains 13 residues. Trimming cost V 7 bases and J 2 bases; bases outside gene matches: 5. The germline V gene encodes CDR1 GTSNPN and CDR2 SVGIG (reference sequence). The CDR3: CASRQGPGNTIYF. The CDR3 coding sequence is TGTGCCTCAAGACAGGGCCCTGGAAACACCATATATTTT.

The chain is built from TRBV30 and TRBJ2-5; D unclear. V was shortened by 3 bases and J by 5 bases, with 22 bases between the two germline ends. Per germline, CDR1 GTSNPN and CDR2 SVGIG (reference sequence). This CDR3 spans 16 amino acids. DNA for the CDR3: TGTGCCTGGAGCGACGCCTCAGGATACAACTCGGAGACCCAGTACTTC. It codes for CAWSDASGYNSETQYF.

This clone occurred a few times. The chain joins TRBV28 to TRBJ1-6; 7 nucleotides align to TRBD1. Trimming removed 5 bases from V and 3 bases from J; junction bases left unmatched: 13. Germline V CDR1 and CDR2: MDHEN, SYDVKM. This CDR3 contains 18 residues. The CDR3 nucleotides read TGTGCCAGCAGTCTTCCCGGGACAGCGAGAGTCTATAATTCACCCCTCCACTTT. Amino acids: CASSLPGTARVYNSPLHF. Full variable domain (outside the CDR3, taken from reference TRBV28 and TRBJ1-6): DVKVTQSSRYLVKRTGEKVFLECVQDMDHENMFWYRQDPGLGLRLIYFSYDVKMKEKGDIPEGYSVSREKKERFSLILESASTNQTSMYLCASSLPGTARVYNSPLHFGNGTRLTVT.

The chain joins TRBV7-9 to TRBJ2-1, with 10 bases identical to TRBD1. V gave up 1 base and J gave up 7 bases; unmatched junction bases: 4. Germline assignment: CDR1 SEHNR and CDR2 FQNEAQ (reference sequence). The CDR3 contains 15 residues. CDR3 nucleotides: TGTGCCAGCAGCTTAGGTGTGGACAGGGGGAATGAGCAGTTCTTC. It specifies CASSLGVDRGNEQFF.

This clone was seen once. The chain joins TRBV28 to TRBJ1-4; 7 bases fit TRBD1. The CDR3 length is 14 residues. Germline CDR1 is MDHEN and CDR2 is SYDVKM. V shed 6 bases and J 2 bases; nucleotides not matched to a gene: 3. CDR3: CASRPQGTNEKLFF. Here the CDR3 DNA reads TGTGCCAGCAGACCACAGGGGACTAATGAAAAACTGTTTTTT.

This chain connects TRBV5-1 to TRBJ2-3, with D possibly being TRBD2 (6 bases). The CDR3 is made up of 14 amino acids. CDR1 and CDR2 (germline): SGHRS, YFSETQ. V dropped 4 bases and J dropped 1 base, with 10 bases sitting between them. CDR3 DNA: TGCGCCAGCAGCCCCGGAGGGGGCACAGATACGCAGTATTTT. Translation: CASSPGGGTDTQYF.

This clone has at least ten counts. The rearrangement uses TRBV5-6 and TRBJ1-4; 7 positions match TRBD1. In germline, CDR1 is SGHDT, CDR2 YYEEEE. V lost 0 bases, J lost 8 bases, and 13 bases stayed unmatched. The CDR3 has 17 residues. CDR3 protein: CASSLVTSGDRAEKLFF. As DNA, the CDR3 is TGTGCCAGCAGCTTGGTAACGTCAGGGGACAGAGCGGAAAAACTGTTTTTT.

The chain joins TRBV11-1 to TRBJ2-1; D is undetermined. CDR3 length: 15 residues. V was shortened by 4 bases and J by 1 base, with 11 bases between the two germline ends. Per germline, CDR1 SGHAT and CDR2 FQDESV (reference sequence). CDR3 sequence (DNA): TGTGCCAGCAGCTCTCGACTGCTTTCCTACAATGAGCAGTTCTTC. Translated, it gives CASSSRLLSYNEQFF.

V is TRBV5-4 and J is TRBJ2-2; 8 positions match TRBD1. The CDR3 has 16 amino acids. CDR1 is SGHNT and CDR2 is YYREEE in the germline V gene (reference sequence). The junction had 6 bases not matched to a gene; V was cut back by 4 bases and J by 1 base. CDR3 residues: CASSHAGGGNTGELFF. The DNA for the CDR3 is TGTGCCAGCAGCCATGCAGGGGGCGGGAACACCGGGGAGCTGTTTTTT.